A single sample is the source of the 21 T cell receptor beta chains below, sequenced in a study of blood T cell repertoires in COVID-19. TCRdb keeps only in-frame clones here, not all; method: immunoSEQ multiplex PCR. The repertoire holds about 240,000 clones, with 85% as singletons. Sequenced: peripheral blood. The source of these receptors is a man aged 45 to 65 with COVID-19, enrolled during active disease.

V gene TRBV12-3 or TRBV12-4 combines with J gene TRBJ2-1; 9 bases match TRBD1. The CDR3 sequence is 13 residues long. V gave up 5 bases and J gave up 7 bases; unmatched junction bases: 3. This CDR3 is CASSPGQGNEQFF. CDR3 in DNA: TGTGCCAGCAGTCCCGGACAGGGGAATGAGCAGTTCTTC.

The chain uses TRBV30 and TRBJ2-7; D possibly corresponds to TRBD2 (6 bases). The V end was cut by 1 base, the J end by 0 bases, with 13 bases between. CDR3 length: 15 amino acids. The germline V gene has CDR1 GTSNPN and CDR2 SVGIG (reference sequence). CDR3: CAWSGEDYSSYEQYF. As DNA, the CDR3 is TGTGCCTGGAGTGGAGAGGACTACAGCTCCTACGAGCAGTACTTC.

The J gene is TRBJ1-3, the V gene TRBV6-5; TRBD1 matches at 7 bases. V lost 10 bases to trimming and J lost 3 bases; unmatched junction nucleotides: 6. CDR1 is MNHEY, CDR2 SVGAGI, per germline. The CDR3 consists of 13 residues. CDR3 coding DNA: TGTGCCACTCTAGACAGGGTTGGAAACACCATATATTTT. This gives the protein CATLDRVGNTIYF.

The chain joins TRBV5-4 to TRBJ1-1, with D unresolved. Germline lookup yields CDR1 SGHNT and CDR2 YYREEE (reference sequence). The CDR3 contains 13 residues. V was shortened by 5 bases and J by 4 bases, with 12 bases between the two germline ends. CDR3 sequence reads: CASSRDQVTEAFF. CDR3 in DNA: TGTGCCAGCAGTCGTGACCAGGTCACTGAAGCTTTCTTT.

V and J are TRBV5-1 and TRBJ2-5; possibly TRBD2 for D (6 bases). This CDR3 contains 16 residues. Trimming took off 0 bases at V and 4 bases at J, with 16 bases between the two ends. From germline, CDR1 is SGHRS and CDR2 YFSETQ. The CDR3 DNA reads TGCGCCAGCAGCTTGGAGCGGGCTCGAGGTGGAGAGACCCAGTACTTC. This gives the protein CASSLERARGGETQYF.

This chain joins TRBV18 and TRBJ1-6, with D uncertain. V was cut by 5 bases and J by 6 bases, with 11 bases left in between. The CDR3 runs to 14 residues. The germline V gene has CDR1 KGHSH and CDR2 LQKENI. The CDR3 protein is CASSGEGSNSPLHF. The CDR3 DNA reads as TGTGCCAGCTCAGGCGAGGGCTCTAATTCACCCCTCCACTTT.

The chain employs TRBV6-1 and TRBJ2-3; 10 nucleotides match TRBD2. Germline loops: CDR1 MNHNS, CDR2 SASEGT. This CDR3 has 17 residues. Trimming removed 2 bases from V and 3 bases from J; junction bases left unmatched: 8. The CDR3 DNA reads TGTGCCAGCAGTGAAATCCCAAGCGGGGGGGCGACAGATACGCAGTATTTT. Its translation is CASSEIPSGGATDTQYF.

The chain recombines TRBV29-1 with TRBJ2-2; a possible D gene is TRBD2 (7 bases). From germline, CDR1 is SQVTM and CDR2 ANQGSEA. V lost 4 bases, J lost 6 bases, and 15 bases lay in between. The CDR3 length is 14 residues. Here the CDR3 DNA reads TGCAGCGTTGGTGAGGGGGGGTACTCCGGGGAGCTGTTTTTT. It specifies CSVGEGGYSGELFF.

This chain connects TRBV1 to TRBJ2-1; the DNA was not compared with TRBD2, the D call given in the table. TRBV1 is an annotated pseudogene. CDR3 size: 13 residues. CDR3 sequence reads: CTSALGGYNEQFF. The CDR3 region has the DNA TGCACCAGCGCACTGGGAGGCTACAATGAGCAGTTCTTC.

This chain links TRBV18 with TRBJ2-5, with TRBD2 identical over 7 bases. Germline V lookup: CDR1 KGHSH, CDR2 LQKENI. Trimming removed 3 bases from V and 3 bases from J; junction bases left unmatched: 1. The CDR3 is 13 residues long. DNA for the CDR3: TGTGCCAGCTCACCCGGGACTAAAGAGACCCAGTACTTC. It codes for CASSPGTKETQYF.

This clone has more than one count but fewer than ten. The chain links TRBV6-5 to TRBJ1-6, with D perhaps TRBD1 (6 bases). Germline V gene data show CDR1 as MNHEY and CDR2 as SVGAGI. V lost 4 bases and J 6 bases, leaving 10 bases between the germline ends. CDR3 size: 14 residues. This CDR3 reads CASSLVGGNSPLHF. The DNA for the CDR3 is TGTGCCAGCAGTTTGGTAGGGGGTAATTCACCCCTCCACTTT.

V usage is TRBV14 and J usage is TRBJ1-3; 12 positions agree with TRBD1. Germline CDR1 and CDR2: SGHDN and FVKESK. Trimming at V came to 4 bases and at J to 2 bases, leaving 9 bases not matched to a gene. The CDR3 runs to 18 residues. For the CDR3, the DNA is TGTGCCAGCAGCCGCAATCTGGGACAGGGGGCGGCTGGAAACACCATATATTTT. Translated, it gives CASSRNLGQGAAGNTIYF.

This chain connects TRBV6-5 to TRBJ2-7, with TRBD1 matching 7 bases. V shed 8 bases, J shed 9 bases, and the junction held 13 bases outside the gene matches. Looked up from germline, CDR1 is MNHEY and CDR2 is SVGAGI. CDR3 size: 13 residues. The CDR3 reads CASGGLQGLGQYF. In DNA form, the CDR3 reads TGTGCCAGCGGGGGATTACAGGGGCTGGGGCAGTACTTC.

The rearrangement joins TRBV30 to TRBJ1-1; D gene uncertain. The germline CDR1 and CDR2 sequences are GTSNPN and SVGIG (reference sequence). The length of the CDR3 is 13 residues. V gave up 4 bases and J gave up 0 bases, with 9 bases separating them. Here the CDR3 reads CAWIRNMNTEAFF. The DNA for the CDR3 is TGTGCCTGGATCAGGAACATGAACACTGAAGCTTTCTTT.

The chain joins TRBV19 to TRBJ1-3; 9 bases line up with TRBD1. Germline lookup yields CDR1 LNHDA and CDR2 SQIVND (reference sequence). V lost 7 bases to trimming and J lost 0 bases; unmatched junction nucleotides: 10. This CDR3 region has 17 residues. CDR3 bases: TGTGCCAGTACCACGATCCGGGACAGGGCCTCTGGAAACACCATATATTTT. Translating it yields CASTTIRDRASGNTIYF.

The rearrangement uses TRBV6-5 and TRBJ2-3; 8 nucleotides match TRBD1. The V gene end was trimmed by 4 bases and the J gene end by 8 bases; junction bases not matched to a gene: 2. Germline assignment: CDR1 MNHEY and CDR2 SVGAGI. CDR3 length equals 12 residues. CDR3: CASSSTGATQYF. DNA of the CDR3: TGTGCCAGCAGTTCGACAGGGGCTACGCAGTATTTT.

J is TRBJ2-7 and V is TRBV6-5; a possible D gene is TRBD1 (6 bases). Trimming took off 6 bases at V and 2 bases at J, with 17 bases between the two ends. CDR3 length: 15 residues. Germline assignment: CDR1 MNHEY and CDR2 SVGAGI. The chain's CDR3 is CASRRGRQDPYEQYF. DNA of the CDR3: TGTGCCAGCAGGAGGGGACGACAGGACCCCTACGAGCAGTACTTC.

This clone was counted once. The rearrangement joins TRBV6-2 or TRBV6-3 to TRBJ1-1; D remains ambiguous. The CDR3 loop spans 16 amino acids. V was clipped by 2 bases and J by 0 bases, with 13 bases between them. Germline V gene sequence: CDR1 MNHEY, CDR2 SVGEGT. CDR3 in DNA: TGTGCCAGCAGTTACGGGCAAGCACGGATGAACACTGAAGCTTTCTTT. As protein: CASSYGQARMNTEAFF.

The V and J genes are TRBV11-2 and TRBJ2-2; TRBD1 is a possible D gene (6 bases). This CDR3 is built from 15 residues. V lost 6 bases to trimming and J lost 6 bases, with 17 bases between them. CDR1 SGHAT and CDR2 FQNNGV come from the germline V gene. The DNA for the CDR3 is TGTGCCAGCAGACCATCAACAGGGAGCGCCGGGGAGCTGTTTTTT. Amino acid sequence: CASRPSTGSAGELFF. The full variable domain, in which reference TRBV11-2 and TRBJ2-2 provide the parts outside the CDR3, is EAGVAQSPRYKIIEKRQSVAFWCNPISGHATLYWYQQILGQGPKLLIQFQNNGVVDDSQLPKDRFSAERLKGVDSTLKIQPAKLEDSAVYLCASRPSTGSAGELFFGEGSRLTVL.

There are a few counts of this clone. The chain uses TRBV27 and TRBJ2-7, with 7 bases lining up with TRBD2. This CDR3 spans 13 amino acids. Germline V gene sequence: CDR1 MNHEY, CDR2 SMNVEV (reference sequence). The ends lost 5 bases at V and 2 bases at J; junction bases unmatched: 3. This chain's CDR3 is CASSPGGPYEQYF. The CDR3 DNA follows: TGTGCCAGCAGTCCGGGGGGACCCTACGAGCAGTACTTC.

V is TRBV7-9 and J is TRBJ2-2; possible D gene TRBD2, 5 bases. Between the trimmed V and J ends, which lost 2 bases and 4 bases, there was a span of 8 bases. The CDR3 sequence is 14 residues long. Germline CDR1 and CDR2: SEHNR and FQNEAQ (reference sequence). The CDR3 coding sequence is TGTGCCAGCAGCTTAAACGCGGGCACCGGGGAGCTGTTTTTT. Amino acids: CASSLNAGTGELFF.